The clone carrying this TCR beta chain occurred a few times. Its antigen is not known. This CDR3 has 14 amino acids. CDR1 is SNHLY and CDR2 is FYNNEI in the germline V gene. J gave up 11 bases and V 7 bases, and 9 bases lay outside the gene matches. The sample originates from a study of T-cell memory formation after mild COVID-19. About the research overall: Among the donors, TCR clusters were largely specific to each donor. Study findings and constraints: Among contracting clones, CD4+ were mainly CM/EM and CD8+ enriched in EMRA. The SARS-CoV-2 specificity of second-wave clones reaching peak at day 37 remained unverified.

Constant-segment-primed 5'RACE gave TCR alpha and TCR beta cDNA libraries with sample barcodes and UMIs. TCRdb reprocessed the 5' RACE reads with MiXCR, giving one entry per CDR3 protein. This sample has about 200,000 distinct CDR3 sequences, with approximately 16% found just once. The sequence was obtained from an adult woman who had mild COVID-19 (a few samples of this study predate the infection). Cell type and time point are not known. Input material: PBMCs or a T cell subset sorted from them (not recorded which). The gene calls are TRBV2 and TRBJ1-6; 9 positions match TRBD1. CDR3 nucleotides: TGTGCCAGCACCAATACAGGGGGCAGGGCACCCCTCCACTTT. This sequence encodes CASTNTGGRAPLHF.